This T cell receptor (beta chain) was sequenced in a study of blood T cells in healthy people across ages. Germline CDR1 reads DFQATT; CDR2 reads SNEGSKA (reference sequence). There are 17 residues in the CDR3. This clonotype occurred a few times. What it binds is unknown. Study-wide points: The recorded TCR beta diversity per million T cells decreased in a roughly linear manner with age.

The use of a sample-barcoded 5' primer and a J-beta primer mix characterized a second PCR of about 6 to 12 cycles. TCRdb ran MiXCR on the 5' RACE reads and lists one entry per CDR3 protein. The top ten hold roughly 15% of the sample, which has 710,000 or so distinct CDR3 sequences, about a third seen once. The sequence came from a woman older than 75 in good health. The sequenced sample was blood. V usage is TRBV20-1 and J usage is TRBJ2-3; 10 nucleotides agree with TRBD2. The CDR3: CSLVWVAGTSGTDTQYF. The CDR3 nucleotides read TGCAGCCTCGTGTGGGTTGCCGGGACTAGCGGCACAGATACGCAGTATTTT.